This TCR beta chain was recovered during a study of control samples from healthy donors and cancer patients. The CDR3 has 18 amino acids. Germline V gene data show CDR1 as SGHTA and CDR2 as FQGTGA. V shed 8 bases and J 0 bases; nucleotides not matched to a gene: 18. This clone was seen only a few times. The repertoire was sequenced with immunoSEQ multiplex PCR; TCRdb's copy has only in-frame clones and lacks some. The data hold some 96,000 clones, with about 88% observed a single time. The TCR sequence derives from a woman between 50 and 59 years old in good health. The genes are TRBV7-3 and TRBJ2-7, with TRBD2 matching over 8 bases. Material for sequencing was blood. CDR3 protein: CASFLSHNSGATSYEQYF. The CDR3 DNA reads as TGTGCCAGCTTCCTATCCCATAATAGCGGGGCTACCTCCTACGAGCAGTACTTC.